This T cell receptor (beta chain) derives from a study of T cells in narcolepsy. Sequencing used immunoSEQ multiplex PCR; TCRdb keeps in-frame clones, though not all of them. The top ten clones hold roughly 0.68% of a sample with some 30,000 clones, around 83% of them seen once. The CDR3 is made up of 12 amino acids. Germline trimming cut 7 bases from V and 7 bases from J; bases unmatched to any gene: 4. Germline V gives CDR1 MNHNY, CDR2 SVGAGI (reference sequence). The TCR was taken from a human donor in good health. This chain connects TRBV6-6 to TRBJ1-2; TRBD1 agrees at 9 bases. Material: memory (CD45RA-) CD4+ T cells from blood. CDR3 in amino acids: CASNRGPSGYTF. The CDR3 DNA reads TGTGCCAGCAACAGGGGGCCGTCTGGCTACACCTTC.